This T cell receptor (beta chain) originates from a study of T cells in women clearing cervical HPV infection. About this clone: Its antigen is undetermined. The observed sequence ends 3 residues before the CDR3 terminus, with the missing tail filled in from the germline J gene.

Overall study results and limits: Repertoire richness, not evenness, was significantly elevated in CIN3+ cases versus controls.

Data came from immunoSEQ multiplex PCR; TCRdb stores just in-frame clones and leaves some out. Recorded for this sample: around 23,000 clones. Germline loops: CDR1 SNHLY, CDR2 FYNNEI. The CDR3 extends over 13 amino acids. Trimming at V came to 4 bases and at J to 7 bases, leaving 5 bases not matched to a gene. Input material: blood buffy coat. This TCR came from a woman between 18 and 69 years old with a cervical HPV16 infection that either progressed to CIN3+ or cleared (not recorded which). The chain couples TRBV2 to TRBJ1-2; 8 nucleotides agree with TRBD1. The DNA read from the CDR3 is TGTGCCAGCAGTGCGACAGGGGAAAGTGGC. It yields the protein CASSATGESG. The CDR3 in its entirety is CASSATGESGYTF.